A selection of T cell receptor beta chains follows, all from one sample in a study of CD4 and CD8 cells across lung adenocarcinoma regions. TCRdb re-called the PCR reads with MiXCR, one entry per CDR3 protein. The sample shows roughly 13,000 distinct CDR3 sequences, roughly 48% of them seen only once. The sequenced material came from CD4+ T cells from the center of a lung tumor. These receptors were collected from a male donor with lung adenocarcinoma. The CD4 and CD8 labels of this study may be unreliable. Each CDR3 is given with its conserved first and last residue. D genes are given only for firm matches. Only some rows state a clone size, as once, few, many or a class for expanded clones.

TRBV27,many,TRBD2,TRBJ2-5,CASTTSGTSGIETQYF,TGTGCCAGCACTACTTCCGGGACTAGCGGGATTGAGACCCAGTACTTC
TRBV7-2,NA,TRBD2,TRBJ2-1,CASSLGRASGPYNEQFF,TGTGCCAGCAGCTTAGGCCGGGCTAGCGGGCCCTACAATGAGCAGTTCTTC
TRBV6-1,NA,NA,TRBJ2-3,CASSQAFSADKQFF,TGTGCCAGCAGTCAGGCTTTTAGCGCAGATAAGCAGTTCTTT
TRBV6-1,many,NA,TRBJ2-2,CASSTHRDTTNTGELFF,TGTGCCAGCAGTACCCACCGGGACACCACGAACACCGGGGAGCTGTTTTTT
TRBV4-1,NA,NA,TRBJ1-3,CASSQDCRWDPQNTIYF,TGCGCCAGCAGCCAAGATTGCCGGTGGGACCCCCAAAACACCATATATTTT
TRBV6-5,NA,TRBD2,TRBJ2-7,CASSYTAGGYNEQYF,TGTGCCAGCAGTTACACAGCGGGAGGGTACAATGAGCAGTACTTC
TRBV6-1,NA,TRBD1,TRBJ2-6,CASSKTWTGLLSGANVLTF,TGTGCCAGCAGTAAGACTTGGACAGGGTTGCTCTCTGGGGCCAACGTCCTGACTTTC
TRBV27,NA,NA,TRBJ2-4,CASRTGLQSKDIQYF,TGTGCCAGCAGGACGGGACTTCAATCCAAAGACATTCAGTACTTC
TRBV7-6,many,NA,TRBJ2-7,CASSLGLDPTYEQYF,TGTGCCAGCAGCTTAGGGCTAGACCCAACATACGAGCAGTACTTC
TRBV11-2,NA,TRBD1,TRBJ2-4,CASSFRTGGLNIQYF,TGTGCCAGCAGCTTTAGAACAGGGGGCCTGAACATTCAGTACTTC
TRBV20-1,NA,TRBD2,TRBJ2-5,CSAFPTSGSDGETQYF,TGCAGTGCTTTTCCGACTAGCGGGAGCGATGGAGAGACCCAGTACTTC
TRBV27,few,TRBD1,TRBJ1-4,CASSLRPGTDNEKLFF,TGTGCCAGCAGTTTAAGACCCGGGACAGATAATGAAAAACTGTTTTTT
TRBV27,few,NA,TRBJ2-3,CASSPGRGASGPDTQYF,TGTGCCAGCAGTCCGGGCCGCGGGGCTTCTGGCCCAGATACGCAGTATTTC
TRBV11-2,many,NA,TRBJ2-3,CASSSMDTDTQYF,TGTGCCAGCAGTTCTATGGACACAGATACGCAGTATTTT
TRBV25-1,medium-sized,NA,TRBJ2-1,CASSEQGFEQFF,TGTGCCAGCAGTGAACAGGGGTTTGAGCAGTTCTTC
TRBV3-1,NA,NA,TRBJ2-1,CASSQEVGYGVGKYF,TGTGCCAGCAGCCAAGAAGTCGGGTATGGGGTTGGGAAGTACTTC
TRBV6-5,NA,TRBD2,TRBJ2-4,CASSYSIAGHTDIQYF,TGTGCCAGCAGTTACTCAATAGCGGGCCACACAGACATTCAGTACTTC
TRBV6-1,NA,NA,TRBJ2-1,CASSLFSSVGEQFF,TGTGCCAGCAGTCTCTTTTCTAGCGTCGGTGAGCAGTTTTTC
TRBV6-1,NA,TRBD2,TRBJ2-5,CASSSGLAGFQETQYF,TGTGCCAGCAGCTCCGGACTAGCGGGGTTCCAAGAGACCCAGTACTTC
TRBV27,NA,TRBD2,TRBJ2-3,CASSPGRLASGKNMQYF,TGTGCCAGCAGTCCTGGCCGACTAGCTTCTGGCAAAAATATGCAGTACTTT
TRBV27,many,NA,TRBJ2-1,CASSKSGYPYNEQFF,TGTGCCAGCAGCAAAAGCGGGTATCCCTACAATGAGCAGTTCTTC
TRBV27,NA,NA,TRBJ2-5,CASSLSVDHEQYF,TGTGCCAGCAGTTTATCTGTCGACCATGAGCAGTACTTC
TRBV6-1,many,TRBD2,TRBJ2-5,CASRGLVQETQYF,TGTGCCAGCAGGGGACTAGTTCAAGAGACCCAGTACTTC
TRBV6-1,NA,NA,TRBJ2-5,CASKRGGGGCAQETQYF,TGTGCCAGCAAGAGGGGGGGGGGGGGCTGTGCCCAAGAGACGCAGTACTTC
TRBV6-1,NA,NA,TRBJ2-1,CASSMKGGEQFF,TGTGCCAGCAGCATGAAAGGGGGGGAGCAGTTTTTC
TRBV5-1,NA,TRBD1,TRBJ1-3,CASSFSQGGGGNTIYF,TGCGCCAGCAGCTTCTCCCAGGGGGGTGGTGGAAACACCATATATTTT
TRBV18,NA,TRBD1,TRBJ1-1,CASSPAGQGITEAFF,TGTGCCAGCTCACCAGCGGGACAGGGGATCACTGAAGCTTTCTTT
TRBV6-5,many,NA,TRBJ1-1,CASSYSGGKIEAFF,TGTGCCAGCAGTTACTCTGGAGGGAAAATTGAAGCTTTCTTT
TRBV4-1,NA,NA,TRBJ2-3,CASSRGGRSTDTQYF,TGCGCCAGCAGCCGGGGCGGGCGAAGCACAGATACGCAGTATTTT
TRBV10-3,NA,NA,TRBJ2-3,CAIREGRGGSGKETQYF,TGTGCCATCAGGGAGGGTCGTGGGGGGAGTGGCAAAGAGACGCAGTATTTT
TRBV6-5,many,NA,TRBJ2-7,CASSYSSTHLVQYF,TGTGCCAGCAGTTACTCCTCTACCCACCTCGTGCAGTACTTC
TRBV23-1,few,TRBD1,TRBJ2-1,CASSYSKDRVPNEQFF,TGCGCCAGCAGTTACTCTAAGGACAGGGTTCCCAATGAGCAGTTCTTC
TRBV6-1,many,NA,TRBJ2-7,CASREDRDIYEQYF,TGTGCCAGCAGAGAGGATCGGGACATCTACGAGCAGTACTTC